This note documents a single T cell receptor beta chain sequence. Its antigen is undetermined. The PCR contained 60 Vbeta and 13 Jbeta primers. Clones were sequenced by immunoSEQ multiplex PCR, and TCRdb holds only the in-frame ones, with some missing. Among about 150,000 clones listed, roughly 9.8% were seen once. These data come from a study of cytomegalovirus exposure and HLA in healthy donors. Findings and limits, study-wide: Available immune exposure information was restricted to CMV serostatus only.

Germline V CDR1 and CDR2: SNHLY, FYNNEI. The CDR3 runs 14 residues. Trimming shortened V by 2 bases and J by 0 bases, and 7 bases separated the two germline ends. This sequence originates from a man aged 45-65 years in good health and CMV-seronegative. The sequencing input was PBMCs. This rearrangement joins TRBV2 to TRBJ1-1, with D unclear. CDR3 sequence (DNA): TGTGCCAGCAGTGAATGGGCCATGAACACTGAAGCTTTCTTT. Its translation is CASSEWAMNTEAFF.